What follows are 13 T cell receptor beta chains derived from one specimen sequenced in a study of blood T cell repertoires in COVID-19. Data came from immunoSEQ multiplex PCR; TCRdb stores just in-frame clones and leaves some out. The data hold 95,000 to 150,000 clones, with 80% observed a single time. The specimen sequenced was peripheral blood. The source is a man between 60 and 70 years old with active or convalescent COVID-19.

The chain combines TRBV9 with TRBJ2-2; 9 bases align to TRBD2. V trimming: 2 bases; J trimming: 4 bases; junction bases outside the gene matches: 6. The CDR3 is 16 residues long. Germline loops: CDR1 SGDLS, CDR2 YYNGEE. Here the CDR3 DNA reads TGTGCCAGCAGCGTTATGGCGGGAGGGCCCACCGGGGAGCTGTTTTTT. Translating gives CASSVMAGGPTGELFF.

In this sample, this clone turned up once. This sequence joins TRBV19 and TRBJ1-3, with D unclear. This CDR3 is 11 amino acids long. Germline-derived CDR1 and CDR2 are LNHDA and SQIVND (reference sequence). V was cut by 10 bases and J by 4 bases, with 8 bases left in between. The DNA for the CDR3 is TGTGCCACCCGTGAGGGAAACACCATATATTTT. Translation: CATREGNTIYF.

The chain couples TRBV27 to TRBJ2-2; 11 bases fit TRBD2. J lost 3 bases, V lost 4 bases, and 13 bases had no gene match. The germline CDR1 and CDR2 sequences are MNHEY and SMNVEV (reference sequence). The CDR3 covers 19 residues. CDR3 amino acids: CASSWLTSGSFFDTGELFF. CDR3 sequence (DNA): TGTGCCAGCAGTTGGTTAACTAGCGGGAGTTTTTTCGACACCGGGGAGCTGTTTTTT.

This clone came up once. The chain employs TRBV9 and TRBJ2-3; 13 nucleotides align to TRBD2. CDR1 SGDLS and CDR2 YYNGEE come from the germline V gene. Unmatched junction bases numbered 8, after V lost 4 bases and J lost 3 bases. The CDR3 covers 17 residues. In DNA, the CDR3 is TGTGCCAGCAGCCCTTCCGGGGGACTAGCGGGGACAGATACGCAGTATTTT. Its protein is CASSPSGGLAGTDTQYF.

The gene calls are TRBV27 and TRBJ2-1; D might be TRBD1 (6 bases). Trimming shortened V by 5 bases and J by 9 bases, and 14 bases separated the two germline ends. This CDR3 contains 13 residues. CDR1 is MNHEY and CDR2 is SMNVEV in the germline V gene (reference sequence). Here the CDR3 reads CASSHPGVSEQFF. CDR3 nucleotide sequence: TGTGCCAGCAGTCACCCAGGGGTGAGTGAGCAGTTCTTC.

The chain couples TRBV9 to TRBJ2-1; no definite D call. This CDR3 has 16 amino acids. Trimming took 4 bases from V and 0 from J, leaving 14 bases between them. From germline, CDR1 is SGDLS and CDR2 YYNGEE. CDR3 region: CASSPRLLSSYNEQFF. CDR3 nucleotides: TGTGCCAGCAGCCCCAGACTCTTAAGCTCCTACAATGAGCAGTTCTTC.

V and J are TRBV7-9 and TRBJ2-3; D not resolved. Trimming pared 0 bases from V and 4 bases from J, leaving 11 bases between. Germline-derived CDR1 and CDR2 are SEHNR and FQNEAQ (reference sequence). The CDR3 runs 15 residues. The CDR3 DNA reads TGTGCCAGCAGCTTAGCGAACAAGCAGGCAGATACGCAGTATTTT. Its protein product is CASSLANKQADTQYF. The whole variable domain, remainder taken from reference TRBV7-9 and TRBJ2-3, is DTGVSQNPRHKITKRGQNVTFRCDPISEHNRLYWYRQTLGQGPEFLTYFQNEAQLEKSRLLSDRFSAERPKGSFSTLEIQRTEQGDSAMYLCASSLANKQADTQYFGPGTRLTVL.

This chain uses TRBV7-6 with TRBJ2-5; a possible D gene is TRBD2 (7 bases). There are 14 residues in the CDR3. The germline V gene has CDR1 SGHVS and CDR2 FNYEAQ. The V gene lost 11 bases and the J gene lost 5 bases, with 21 bases spanning the gap. CDR3 coding DNA: TGTGCCGGGGGGGGCCCAAGTGCCGGGGAGACCCAGTACTTC. Translation gives CAGGGPSAGETQYF.

The chain couples TRBV25-1 to TRBJ2-7; 8 bases line up with TRBD2. The ends lost 2 bases at V and 7 bases at J; junction bases unmatched: 10. Germline loops: CDR1 MGHDK, CDR2 SYGVNS. The CDR3 covers 15 residues. The CDR3 region is CASSELGAGGGEQYF. The CDR3, as DNA: TGTGCCAGCAGTGAACTCGGCGCGGGGGGCGGAGAGCAGTACTTC.

The J gene is TRBJ1-1, the V gene TRBV4-2; D unclear. V lost 3 bases, J lost 4 bases, and 12 bases lay in between. The CDR3 totals 14 residues. Germline-derived CDR1 and CDR2 are LGHNA and YNFKEQ. The CDR3 DNA reads as TGTGCCAGCAGCCACCCGTCCGAGGCCACTGAAGCTTTCTTT. Translation gives CASSHPSEATEAFF.

The CDR3 spells CASTKPNQPQHF. The CDR3 bases are TGTGCCAGCACCAAGCCCAACCAGCCCCAGCATTTT. The rearrangement joins TRBV2 to TRBJ1-5; D remains ambiguous. The CDR3 is 12 amino acids. V lost 7 bases, J lost 7 bases, and 11 bases lay in between. Germline V gene lookup returns CDR1 SNHLY and CDR2 FYNNEI.

The chain carries TRBV4-1 and TRBJ1-1, with D hard to call. Germline values: CDR1 MGHRA, CDR2 YSYEKL. CDR3 length: 18 residues. Trimming left V 1 base short and J 4 bases short, with 22 bases between. CDR3 sequence: CASSQGFLRRFPITEAFF. The CDR3 coding sequence is TGCGCCAGCAGCCAAGGGTTTTTGCGGCGGTTTCCGATCACTGAAGCTTTCTTT.

The rearrangement uses TRBV10-3 and TRBJ2-1; D gene ambiguous. The V end lost 2 bases, the J end lost 7 bases, and 3 bases lay between the germline ends. CDR3 length equals 11 residues. Germline V gene lookup returns CDR1 ENHRY and CDR2 SYGVKD. CDR3 residues: CAISEVNEQFF. CDR3 bases: TGTGCCATCAGTGAGGTAAATGAGCAGTTCTTC.